The rows below give T cell receptor beta chains drawn from one sample of a study of shared clonotypes between healthy human individuals. Sequencing used immunoSEQ multiplex PCR; TCRdb keeps in-frame clones, though not all of them. Found here are 400,000 to 500,000 clones, over 60% of them singletons; the top ten hold over 10%. The sample was PBMCs. The receptors here all came from a woman between 35 and 50 years old in good health. Some clones in this sample may be carry-over from other donors' samples. Both conserved end residues are part of each CDR3. Clone size is given for some rows only: seen once, a few or many times, or a class if the clone is expanded.

clone_size	cdr3_length	v_call	j_call	cdr3_aa
-	13	TRBV18	TRBJ2-5	CASSLQGQETQYF
-	16	TRBV5-1	TRBJ2-7	CASSPTRLDGLYEQYF
-	16	TRBV4-1	TRBJ2-1	CASSQDLGGAYNEQFF
-	14	TRBV7-9	TRBJ1-2	CASSPETGVYGYTF
-	14	TRBV18	TRBJ2-1	CASSPRTGYNEQFF
-	13	TRBV27	TRBJ2-5	CASSWTGQETQYF
-	16	TRBV7-9	TRBJ2-3	CASSPRGDSSTDTQYF
-	15	TRBV29-1	TRBJ2-2	CSASGTAPNTGELFF
many	12	TRBV27	TRBJ2-1	CASSPQRGEQFF
-	13	TRBV4-1	TRBJ1-1	CASSQDASREAFF
-	16	TRBV5-4	TRBJ2-2	CASSLDARVDTGELFF
few	15	TRBV7-7	TRBJ2-5	CASSLRTGGQETQYF
-	15	TRBV9	TRBJ2-1	CASSQAGAGWNEQFF
-	16	TRBV10-3	TRBJ2-3	CAISESARLGTDTQYF
-	15	TRBV29-1	TRBJ2-4	CSARGSAGGENIQYF
-	16	TRBV6-1	TRBJ2-7	CASSESSWENSYEQYF
-	15	TRBV6-6	TRBJ2-1	CASSKTSGYYNEQFF
-	14	TRBV4-3	TRBJ2-7	CASSPTSLSYEQYF
once	14	TRBV11-2	TRBJ2-2	CASSKQSNTGELFF
-	17	TRBV19	TRBJ2-2	CASSRITGTGYGGELFF
once	14	TRBV14	TRBJ2-7	CASSHPTSDYEQYF
-	16	TRBV18	TRBJ2-7	CASSLVGSGRSSWLYF
-	17	TRBV7-9	TRBJ2-7	CASSSGLAGGFSYEQYF
-	19	TRBV5-6	TRBJ2-3	CASSPTRGLLAGEPDTQYF
-	16	TRBV5-1	TRBJ2-7	CASSSFLGTSSYEQYF
-	13	TRBV27	TRBJ1-1	CASSPQGNTEAFF
-	14	TRBV5-1	TRBJ2-5	CASSMPGQGKTQYF
-	18	TRBV10-3	TRBJ2-7	CAISPASLLQFSSYEQYF
-	14	TRBV27	TRBJ2-7	CASKRQGPSYEQYF
-	14	TRBV15	TRBJ1-1	CATSMSLQLPEAFF
-	14	TRBV29-1	TRBJ2-2	CSVEMGHDTGELLF
-	12	TRBV9	TRBJ2-2	CASSVDGGELFF
many	11	TRBV20-1	TRBJ2-5	CSAAPRGSQYF
-	19	TRBV14	TRBJ2-7	CASSQDRWKTSGRAYEQYF
once	13	TRBV4-3	TRBJ1-2	CASSQDLGYGYTF
-	17	TRBV5-3	TRBJ2-5	CARSLTGTSGSPETQYF
many	14	TRBV2	TRBJ2-7	CASSAQGPPYEQYF
-	13	TRBV7-2	TRBJ1-2	CASSSYRGLGYTF
many	16	TRBV10-3	TRBJ2-5	CAISESDRGLKETQYF
-	15	TRBV6-6	TRBJ2-7	CASTYGLAGAYEQYF
-	16	TRBV10-2	TRBJ1-1	CASSESGGSGPLGAFF
few	14	TRBV6-5	TRBJ1-1	CASSLVGVDTEAFF
-	13	TRBV7-6	TRBJ1-2	CASSLGLNYGYTF
-	14	TRBV28	TRBJ2-1	CASRRGSSYNEQFF
-	16	TRBV19	TRBJ1-1	CASSVAGQPMNTEAFF
once	14	TRBV28	TRBJ2-3	CASSVRGTGHTQYF
-	15	TRBV9	TRBJ2-1	CASSVSGDYNNEQFF
-	14	TRBV11-3	TRBJ2-5	CASSLGRDQETQYF
-	17	TRBV11-1	TRBJ2-5	CASSLSPPRATQETQYF
-	13	TRBV11-2	TRBJ2-3	CASSLVSTDTQYF
many	14	TRBV5-1	TRBJ2-5	CASSWSGSQETQYF
-	15	TRBV5-1	TRBJ1-3	CASSLAGPRGNTIYF
-	14	TRBV9	TRBJ2-7	CASSVGAGAYEQYF
many	12	TRBV28	TRBJ1-1	CASTSPYVEAFF